The clone carrying this TCR beta chain was picked up a small number of times. As processed by the authors: Reference gene primers were amplified, and this amplification served to estimate nucleated cell counts. Clones were read by immunoSEQ multiplex PCR, and TCRdb kept only the in-frame ones, dropping some. For V, J and clone size, that table is used; D and trimming come from the DNA. Of hundreds of thousands of clones in the sample, roughly 80% are singletons; the top ten hold over 7.5%. The CDR3 sequence is 16 residues long. Looked up from germline, CDR1 is WNHNN and CDR2 is SYGVQD (reference sequence). The V and J ends lost 7 bases and 3 bases respectively, with 19 bases between them. The data stem from a study of blood T cell repertoires in COVID-19. Turning to the study itself: T cells, B-cell-depleted T cells, or PBMCs provided the cDNA or gDNA that served as material.

The sample comprised peripheral blood. The genes are TRBV10-1 and TRBJ1-5; D is unclear. The origin of this receptor is an elderly man with acute or convalescent COVID-19. The CDR3 DNA is TGCGCCAGCAATCGGAGGGATGACTACAACAATCAGCCCCAGCATTTT. It specifies CASNRRDDYNNQPQHF.